A selection of T cell receptor beta chains follows, all from one sample in a study of identical twins. MiXCR, run by TCRdb on the 5' RACE reads, gives a single entry per CDR3 protein. The sample lists a few hundred thousand distinct CDR3 sequences, about 12% seen once, with 3.5% to 4.5% in the top ten. These same data were also listed under a study on yellow fever vaccine responses in identical twins.

Sequenced input: memory (CD45RO+) T cells sorted from blood. The receptors originated from a woman younger than 30 in good health. CDR3s include the opening cysteine and the closing phenylalanine or tryptophan. The D gene is left open where the match is weak. Clone size is not always given. Where it is, it says once, few, many or a class for expanded clones.

D: NA
size: few
V: TRBV27
J: TRBJ1-1
DNA: TGTGCCAGCAGTTTAATCGACAGCCGCACTGAAGCTTTCTTT
CDR3: CASSLIDSRTEAFF

D: TRBD2
size: NA
V: TRBV4-3
J: TRBJ2-1
DNA: TGCGCCAGCAGCCAAGGCCGTAATAGCGGGAGGGCGCTGTTCTTC
CDR3: CASSQGRNSGRALFF

D: NA
size: many
V: TRBV12-3/TRBV12-4
J: TRBJ2-7
DNA: TGTGCCAGCAGTAGATTAGGGCCCTCCTACGAGCAGTACTTC
CDR3: CASSRLGPSYEQYF

D: NA
size: few
V: TRBV6-2/TRBV6-3
J: TRBJ2-1
DNA: TGTGCCAGCAGTTACTACAGGGTCAATGAGCAGTTCTTC
CDR3: CASSYYRVNEQFF

D: NA
size: few
V: TRBV21-1
J: TRBJ2-7
DNA: TGTGCCAGCAGCAACCCCCAGGGCTACGAGCAGTACTTC
CDR3: CASSNPQGYEQYF

D: NA
size: NA
V: TRBV5-5
J: TRBJ1-5
DNA: TGTGCCAGCAGCTTGGCCGATGCCTACAATCAGCCCCAGCATTTT
CDR3: CASSLADAYNQPQHF

D: TRBD1
size: NA
V: TRBV30
J: TRBJ2-2
DNA: TGTGCCTGGAGGCTCAGGGGGTCGAACACCGGGGAGCTGTTTTTT
CDR3: CAWRLRGSNTGELFF

D: TRBD2
size: many
V: TRBV24-1
J: TRBJ2-1
DNA: TGTGCCACCAGTGACCAAACTAGGACTAGCGGGGCCGGAGATGAGCAGTTCTTC
CDR3: CATSDQTRTSGAGDEQFF

D: NA
size: few
V: TRBV20-1
J: TRBJ2-7
DNA: TGCAGTGCTAGAGTAGATGCCTACGAGCAGTACTTC
CDR3: CSARVDAYEQYF

D: TRBD2
size: NA
V: TRBV4-3
J: TRBJ2-7
DNA: TGCGCCAGCAGCCAATTGACTAGCGGGGGGGACTCCTACGAGCAGTACTTC
CDR3: CASSQLTSGGDSYEQYF

D: TRBD1
size: NA
V: TRBV20-1
J: TRBJ2-2
DNA: TGCAGTGCTAGTGGACAGGGCTGGACCGGGGAGCTGTTTTTT
CDR3: CSASGQGWTGELFF